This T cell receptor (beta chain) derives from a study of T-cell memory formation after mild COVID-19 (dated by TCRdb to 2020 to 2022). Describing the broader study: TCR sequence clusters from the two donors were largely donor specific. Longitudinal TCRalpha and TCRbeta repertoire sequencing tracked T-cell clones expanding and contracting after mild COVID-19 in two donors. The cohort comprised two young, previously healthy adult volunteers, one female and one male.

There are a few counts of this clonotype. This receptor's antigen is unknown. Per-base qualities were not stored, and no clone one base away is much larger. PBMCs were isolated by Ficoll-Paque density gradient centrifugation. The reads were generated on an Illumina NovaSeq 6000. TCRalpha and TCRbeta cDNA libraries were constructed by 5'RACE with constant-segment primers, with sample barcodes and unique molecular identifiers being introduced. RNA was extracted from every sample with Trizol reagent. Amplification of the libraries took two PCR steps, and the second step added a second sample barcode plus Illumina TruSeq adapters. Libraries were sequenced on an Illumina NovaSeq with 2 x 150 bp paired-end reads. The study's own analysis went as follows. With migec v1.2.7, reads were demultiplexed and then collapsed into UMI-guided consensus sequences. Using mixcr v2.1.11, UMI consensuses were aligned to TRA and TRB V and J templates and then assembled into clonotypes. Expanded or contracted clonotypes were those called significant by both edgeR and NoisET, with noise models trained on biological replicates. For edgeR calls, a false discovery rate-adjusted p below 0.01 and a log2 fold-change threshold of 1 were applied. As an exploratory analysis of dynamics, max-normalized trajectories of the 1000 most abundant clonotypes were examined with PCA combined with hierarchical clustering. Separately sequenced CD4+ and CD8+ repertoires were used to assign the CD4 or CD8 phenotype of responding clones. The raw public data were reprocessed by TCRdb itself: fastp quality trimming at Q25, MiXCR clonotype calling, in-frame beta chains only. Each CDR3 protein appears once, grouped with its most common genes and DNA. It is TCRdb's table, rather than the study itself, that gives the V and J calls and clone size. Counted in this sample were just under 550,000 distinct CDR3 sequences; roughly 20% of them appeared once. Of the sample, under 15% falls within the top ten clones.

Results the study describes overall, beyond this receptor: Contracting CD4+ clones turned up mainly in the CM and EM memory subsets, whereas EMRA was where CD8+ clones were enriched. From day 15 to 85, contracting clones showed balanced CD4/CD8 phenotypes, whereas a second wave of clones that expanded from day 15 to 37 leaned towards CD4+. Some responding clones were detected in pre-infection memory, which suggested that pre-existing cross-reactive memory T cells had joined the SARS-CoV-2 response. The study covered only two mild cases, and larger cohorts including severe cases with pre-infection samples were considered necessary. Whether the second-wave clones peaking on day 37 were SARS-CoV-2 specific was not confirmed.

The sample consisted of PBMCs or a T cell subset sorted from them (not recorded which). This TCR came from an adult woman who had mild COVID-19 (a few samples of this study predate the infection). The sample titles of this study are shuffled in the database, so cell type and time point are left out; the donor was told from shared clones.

The CDR3 is CASSRTSRGGTDTQYF. The DNA sequence reads TGTGCCAGCAGCAGGACTAGCCGGGGGGGCACAGATACGCAGTATTTT. In this chain, TRBV7-6 is recombined with TRBJ2-3, and TRBD2 matches 8 of the central bases. For CDR1 and CDR2, the germline V gene lists SGHVS and FNYEAQ. Its CDR3 holds 16 amino acids, cysteine through phenylalanine. Solely the CDR3 DNA is kept, with 48 bases framed from the first base. V is pruned by 5 bases and J by 1 base, leaving 8 bases of the junction without a gene match.